This T cell receptor beta chain was recorded in a study of CD8 T cells in ankylosing spondylitis. Study-level points and caveats: Reportedly, disease-linked clones are significantly enriched in ankylosing spondylitis patients' matched synovial fluid. Several of the motif variants were reported before in synovial fluid and blood from reactive arthritis.

CDR3 length equals 19 residues. Germline CDR1 SGHTA, CDR2 FQGNSA. Germline trimming cut 2 bases from V and 2 bases from J; bases unmatched to any gene: 11. Worth noting for this clonotype: The antigen is unknown.

5'-RACE, quantitative and with molecular barcodes, yielded the TCR beta libraries. TCRdb passed the 5' RACE reads through MiXCR, listing each CDR3 protein once. This table holds a few hundred thousand distinct CDR3 sequences, roughly 20% found once. The TCR was taken from a male donor with ankylosing spondylitis or in good health (not recorded which). The chain has TRBV7-2 and TRBJ2-1; TRBD2 aligns across 11 bases. The specimen was blood, either unsorted or a sorted T cell fraction (not recorded which). The CDR3 here is CASSLSGSSGGAAYNEQFF. CDR3 sequence (DNA): TGTGCCAGCAGCTTATCGGGGAGTAGCGGGGGGGCCGCCTACAATGAGCAGTTCTTC.